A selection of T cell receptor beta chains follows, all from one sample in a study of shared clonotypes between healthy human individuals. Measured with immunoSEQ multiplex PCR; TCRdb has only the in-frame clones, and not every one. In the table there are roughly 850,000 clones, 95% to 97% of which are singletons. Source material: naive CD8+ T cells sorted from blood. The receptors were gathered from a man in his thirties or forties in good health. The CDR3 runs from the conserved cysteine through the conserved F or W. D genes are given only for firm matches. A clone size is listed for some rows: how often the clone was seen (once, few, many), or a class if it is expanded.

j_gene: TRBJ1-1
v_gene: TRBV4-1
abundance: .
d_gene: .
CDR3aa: CASSQEGFATEAFF
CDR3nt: TGCGCCAGCAGCCAAGAGGGTTTTGCCACTGAAGCTTTCTTT

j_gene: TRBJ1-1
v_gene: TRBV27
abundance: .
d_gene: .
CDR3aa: CASSLVRGVEAFF
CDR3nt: TGTGCCAGCAGTTTGGTCCGAGGGGTCGAAGCTTTCTTT

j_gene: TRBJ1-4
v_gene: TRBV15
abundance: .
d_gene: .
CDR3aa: CATSERPLLEKLFF
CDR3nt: TGTGCCACCAGCGAGCGACCTTTGTTGGAAAAACTGTTTTTT

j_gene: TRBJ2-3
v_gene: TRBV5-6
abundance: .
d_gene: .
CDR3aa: CASSPGGTDTQYF
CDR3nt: TGTGCCAGCAGCCCTGGGGGCACAGATACGCAGTATTTT

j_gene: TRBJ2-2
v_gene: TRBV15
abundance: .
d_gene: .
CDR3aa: CATSRLTDNTGELFF
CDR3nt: TGTGCCACCAGCAGATTAACAGATAACACCGGGGAGCTGTTTTTT

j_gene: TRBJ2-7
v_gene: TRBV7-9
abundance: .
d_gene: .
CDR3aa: CATGPASSYEQYF
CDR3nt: TGTGCCACAGGGCCCGCGAGCTCCTACGAGCAGTACTTC

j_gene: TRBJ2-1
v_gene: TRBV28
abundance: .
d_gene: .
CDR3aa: CASSSRVFSYNEQFF
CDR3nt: TGTGCCAGCAGTTCCAGGGTATTTTCCTACAATGAGCAGTTCTTC

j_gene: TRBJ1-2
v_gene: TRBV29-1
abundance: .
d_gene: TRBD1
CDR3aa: CSVEKRGTGFGYGYTF
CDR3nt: TGCAGCGTTGAAAAAAGGGGGACAGGGTTTGGCTATGGCTACACCTTC

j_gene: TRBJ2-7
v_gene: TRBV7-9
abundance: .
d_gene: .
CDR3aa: CASSSRTLAWDEQYF
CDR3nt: TGTGCCAGCAGCTCCCGGACACTCGCTTGGGACGAGCAGTACTTC

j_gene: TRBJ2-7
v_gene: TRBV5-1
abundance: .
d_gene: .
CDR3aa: CASSLAGLNYEQYF
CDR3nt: TGCGCCAGCAGCTTGGCGGGTCTAAACTACGAGCAGTACTTC

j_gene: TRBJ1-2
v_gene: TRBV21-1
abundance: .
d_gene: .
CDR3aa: CASRAPAYGYTF
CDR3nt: TGTGCCAGCAGAGCTCCAGCCTATGGCTACACCTTC

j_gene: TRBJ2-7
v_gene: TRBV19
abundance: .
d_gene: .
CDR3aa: CASSIDLGGPYEQYF
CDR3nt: TGTGCCAGTAGTATAGATCTGGGGGGGCCCTACGAGCAGTACTTC

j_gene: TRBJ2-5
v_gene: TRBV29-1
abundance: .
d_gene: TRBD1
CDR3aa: CSGGQGASETQYF
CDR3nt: TGCAGCGGTGGACAGGGGGCATCCGAGACCCAGTACTTC

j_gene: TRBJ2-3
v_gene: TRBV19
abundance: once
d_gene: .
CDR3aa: CASNRELTDTQYF
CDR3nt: TGTGCCAGTAACAGGGAACTTACAGATACGCAGTATTTT

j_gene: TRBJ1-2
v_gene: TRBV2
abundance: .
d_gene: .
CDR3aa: CASSELNGYTF
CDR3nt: TGTGCCAGCAGTGAATTAAATGGCTACACCTTC

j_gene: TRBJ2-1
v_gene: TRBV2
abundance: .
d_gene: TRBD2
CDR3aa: CASSEWLAEDLFF
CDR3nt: TGTGCCAGCAGTGAGTGGCTAGCGGAAGACTTGTTCTTC

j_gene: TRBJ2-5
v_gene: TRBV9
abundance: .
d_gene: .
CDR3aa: CASSGDEETQYF
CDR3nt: TGTGCCAGCAGCGGGGACGAAGAGACCCAGTACTTC

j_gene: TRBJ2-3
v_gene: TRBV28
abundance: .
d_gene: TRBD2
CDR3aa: CASTPTLGLAGSTDTQYF
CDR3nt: TGTGCCAGCACCCCGACCCTCGGACTAGCGGGGAGCACAGATACGCAGTATTTT

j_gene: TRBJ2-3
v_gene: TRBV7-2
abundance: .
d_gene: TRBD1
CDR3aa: CASSEGWTGRFTDTQYF
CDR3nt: TGTGCCAGCAGCGAGGGGTGGACAGGCCGATTCACAGATACGCAGTATTTT

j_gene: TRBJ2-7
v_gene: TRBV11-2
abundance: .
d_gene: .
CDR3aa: CASSLQGGTYEQYF
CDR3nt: TGTGCCAGCAGCTTACAAGGGGGAACCTACGAGCAGTACTTC

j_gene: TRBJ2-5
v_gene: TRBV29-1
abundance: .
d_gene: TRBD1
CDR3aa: CSVEDRDREETQYF
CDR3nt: TGCAGCGTTGAAGACCGAGACAGGGAGGAGACCCAGTACTTC

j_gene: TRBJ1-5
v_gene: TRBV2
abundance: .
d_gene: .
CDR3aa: CASKQGSETQHF
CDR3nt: TGTGCCAGCAAACAGGGTTCTGAGACCCAGCATTTT

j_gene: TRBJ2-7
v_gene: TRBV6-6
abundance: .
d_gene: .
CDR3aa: CASSGGQGVYEQYF
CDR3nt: TGTGCCAGCAGTGGGGGCCAGGGAGTCTACGAGCAGTACTTC

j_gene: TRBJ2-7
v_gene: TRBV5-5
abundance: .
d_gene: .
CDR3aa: CASSSGLSYEQYF
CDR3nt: TGTGCCAGCAGCTCGGGGCTGTCCTACGAGCAGTACTTC

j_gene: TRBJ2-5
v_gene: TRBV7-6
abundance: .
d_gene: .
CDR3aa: CASSLGELEARQETQYF
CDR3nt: TGTGCCAGCAGCTTAGGGGAATTGGAGGCCCGCCAAGAGACCCAGTACTTC

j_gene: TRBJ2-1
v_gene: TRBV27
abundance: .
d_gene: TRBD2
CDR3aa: CASSFGTSGEYNEQFF
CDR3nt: TGTGCCAGCAGTTTTGGGACTAGCGGGGAATACAATGAGCAGTTCTTC

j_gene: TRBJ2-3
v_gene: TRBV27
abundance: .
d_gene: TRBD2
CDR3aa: CASSPGLGTDTQYF
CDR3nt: TGTGCCAGCAGCCCAGGACTAGGGACAGATACGCAGTATTTT

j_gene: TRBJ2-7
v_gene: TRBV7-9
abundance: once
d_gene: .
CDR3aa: CASSLTQGEQYF
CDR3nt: TGTGCCAGCAGCTTGACACAGGGCGAGCAGTACTTC